This T cell receptor beta chain was captured by sequencing in a study of cytomegalovirus exposure and HLA in healthy donors. V was shortened by 7 bases and J by 1 base, with 14 bases between the two germline ends. CDR3 length: 15 amino acids. Germline values: CDR1 SGHRS, CDR2 YFSETQ. The PCR had 60 Vbeta and 13 Jbeta primers. Repertoires were generated with immunoSEQ multiplex PCR, while TCRdb's copy carries only in-frame clones and drops some. Of some 110,000 clones listed, 83% are singletons. This receptor was identified in a man in his late teens or twenties in good health and CMV-seronegative. The chain uses TRBV5-1 and TRBJ2-2; no firm D call. The source material was PBMCs. In DNA, the CDR3 is TGCGCCAGCCGGTCTATTTCAGGGAACACCGGGGAGCTGTTTTTT. As protein: CASRSISGNTGELFF.